This TCR beta chain is from a study of shared T cell receptors in the human thymus. Trimming cost V 1 base and J 1 base; bases outside gene matches: 8. The germline gives CDR1 SGHTA, CDR2 FQGNSA. The CDR3 totals 18 residues. Method: immunoSEQ multiplex PCR; TCRdb's copy keeps in-frame clones and lacks some. The table records fewer than 700,000 clones, approximately 90% of them present only once. These same data were also listed under a study on human thymus T cells. As that report states: Healthy Finnish infants having corrective surgery for congenital heart defects served as donors. Thymus tissue for the work was resected from patients undergoing corrective heart surgery. Usage of V and J genes appeared biased in thymic and blood repertoires. Overlap was high between thymic repertoires from unrelated individuals, as reported in related research.

The sequenced sample consisted of thymocytes. V usage is TRBV7-2 and J usage is TRBJ2-5; TRBD2 agrees at 11 bases. This receptor was obtained from a boy under two years old with a congenital heart defect. The CDR3 spells CASSLGLAGHQTQETQYF. The DNA of the CDR3 is TGTGCCAGCAGCTTAGGACTAGCGGGACATCAGACCCAAGAGACCCAGTACTTC.